This is a list of T cell receptor beta chains from one sample in a study of CD8+CD57+ T cells in acquired aplastic anemia. TCRdb itself ran the reads through MiXCR, one entry per CDR3 protein. Of fewer than 200,000 distinct CDR3 sequences in the sample, 71% were seen once. The sample consisted of sorted CD4+, CD8+, or CD8+CD57+ T cells (not recorded which) from PBMCs. The receptors were gathered from a human donor with aplastic anemia. Both conserved end residues are part of each CDR3. D genes are given only for firm matches. Some rows mark clone size as missing; the rest say once, few, many or name a class of expanded clone.

j_call	clone_size	v_call	d_call	cdr3_nt	cdr3_aa
TRBJ1-2	NA	TRBV2	TRBD1	TGTGCCAGCAGTGAAGCGCGACAGGGCGGCGGCTACACCTTC	CASSEARQGGGYTF
TRBJ1-2	NA	TRBV3-1	TRBD1	TGTGCCAGCAGCCAAGGGACAGGGGGCAACTATGGCTACACCTTC	CASSQGTGGNYGYTF
TRBJ2-1	NA	TRBV9	TRBD2	TGTGCCAGCAGCGTTAGCGGGGGGGCCGTAAACAATGAGCAGTTCTTC	CASSVSGGAVNNEQFF
TRBJ2-2	NA	TRBV5-1	NA	TGCGCCAGCAGCACGGACGGGGGTCCTGGGGAGCTGTTTTTT	CASSTDGGPGELFF
TRBJ1-5	NA	TRBV7-9	TRBD1	TGTGCCAGCAGCCCCTGGGAGGACAGGGGACACCAGCCCCAGCATTTT	CASSPWEDRGHQPQHF
TRBJ2-2	NA	TRBV7-3	NA	TGTGCCAGCGGGGCGAACACCGGGGAGCTGTTTTTT	CASGANTGELFF
TRBJ2-7	few	TRBV20-1	NA	TGCAGTGCTAGGTCGGGGGACGAGCAGTACTTC	CSARSGDEQYF
TRBJ2-7	NA	TRBV29-1	TRBD2	TGCAGCGTAGGGACTAGCAATAGCTACGAGCAGTACTTC	CSVGTSNSYEQYF
TRBJ2-5	few	TRBV5-4	NA	TGTGCCAGCAGCTTGGGGGGCAACCAAGAGACCCAGTACTTC	CASSLGGNQETQYF
TRBJ2-2	NA	TRBV7-9	NA	TGTGCCAGCAGCTTAGGTGGCGTTGACACCGGGGAGCTGTTTTTT	CASSLGGVDTGELFF
TRBJ2-7	NA	TRBV15	TRBD2	TGTGCCACCAGCAGAGAACTAGCGGGAACCCACGAGCAGTACTTC	CATSRELAGTHEQYF
TRBJ1-1	NA	TRBV7-9	NA	TGTGCCAGCACCGACTCAGGAGGGGGAATGAACACTGAAGCTTTCTTT	CASTDSGGGMNTEAFF
TRBJ1-2	few	TRBV24-1	NA	TGTGCCACCAGTGACCCACAGAAGTTTGATTATGGCTACACCTTC	CATSDPQKFDYGYTF
TRBJ2-7	NA	TRBV7-3	TRBD2	TGTGCCAGCAGCCAAGTAGGGGCTAGCGGGGAATCCTACGAGCAGTACTTC	CASSQVGASGESYEQYF
TRBJ1-2	NA	TRBV9	NA	TGTGCCAGCAGCTCGACCCTTTACTATGGCTACACCTTC	CASSSTLYYGYTF
TRBJ1-1	NA	TRBV19	NA	TGTGCCAGTAGTAAGGCAGGAATGATGGACACTGAAGCTTTCTTT	CASSKAGMMDTEAFF
TRBJ2-7	NA	TRBV6-2/TRBV6-3	TRBD1	TGTGCCAGCAGCCCCGGGACAGGGGGCGACGAGCAGTACTTC	CASSPGTGGDEQYF
TRBJ1-5	NA	TRBV4-1	NA	TGCGCCAGCAGCCAAGATCTCTTAATAGGGGAGCAGCCCCAGCATTTT	CASSQDLLIGEQPQHF
TRBJ2-1	NA	TRBV7-2	NA	TGTGCCAGCAGCTGGGGACGGGACAATGAGCAGTTCTTC	CASSWGRDNEQFF
TRBJ2-1	NA	TRBV5-1	TRBD1	TGCGCCAGCACCAAGACCCCGGGACAGGCTTACAATGAGCAGTTCTTT	CASTKTPGQAYNEQFF
TRBJ1-2	many	TRBV7-8	TRBD1	TGTGCCAGCAGCTTAACGGCAGGGGGCGCAGGCTATGGCTACACCTTC	CASSLTAGGAGYGYTF
TRBJ2-1	NA	TRBV9	TRBD2	TGTGCCAGCAGCCAGACTAGCGGGGGACGCAATGAGCAGTTCTTC	CASSQTSGGRNEQFF
TRBJ2-5	NA	TRBV20-1	TRBD2	TGCAGTGCAGGAGCGGGGGTAAGCCAAGAGACCCAGTACTTC	CSAGAGVSQETQYF
TRBJ2-7	NA	TRBV10-3	TRBD2	TGTGCCAGCAGCTTCGGGACTAGCGGGGTTGGCGAGCAGTACTTC	CASSFGTSGVGEQYF
TRBJ1-5	NA	TRBV29-1	NA	TGCAGCAGTGACCGGGAGCGGGTACCCTATAGCAATCAGCCCCAGCATTTT	CSSDRERVPYSNQPQHF
TRBJ2-3	NA	TRBV14	TRBD2	TGTGCCAGCAGCCATTTTCGGGGGGGCAGGGATACGCAGTATTTT	CASSHFRGGRDTQYF
TRBJ2-1	NA	TRBV7-9	NA	TGTGCCAGCAGCTTAAAACTGACCTCCTACAATGAGCAGTTCTTC	CASSLKLTSYNEQFF
TRBJ2-1	NA	TRBV7-8	NA	TGTGCCAGCAGCCCCCCGGGGGTTTACAATGAGCAGTTCTTC	CASSPPGVYNEQFF
TRBJ2-7	NA	TRBV15	TRBD2	TGTGCCACCAGCAAAGAAGTTCCGGGACAGCTACTAGCGGGAGGGCCCTACGAGCAGTACTTC	CATSKEVPGQLLAGGPYEQYF
TRBJ2-5	NA	TRBV7-2	TRBD1	TGTGCCAGCAGTCGGGGACAGAAAGAGACCCAGTACTTC	CASSRGQKETQYF
TRBJ2-5	NA	TRBV2	TRBD1	TGTGCCAGCAGTGATGTTGGACAGGGGGTCGGGACCCAGTACTTC	CASSDVGQGVGTQYF
TRBJ2-5	NA	TRBV4-2	NA	TGTGCCAGCAGCCAAGACCGCGCTAAAGAGACCCAGTACTTC	CASSQDRAKETQYF
TRBJ1-5	NA	TRBV15	NA	TGTGCCACCAGCAGAGATGTGCAGCCCCAGCATTTT	CATSRDVQPQHF
TRBJ1-3	NA	TRBV5-1	NA	TGCGCCAGCAGCTTGGACATCTCCTCTGGAAACACCATATATTTT	CASSLDISSGNTIYF
TRBJ2-7	NA	TRBV29-1	NA	TGCAGCGCTATGGACTACGAGCAGTACTTC	CSAMDYEQYF
TRBJ2-1	few	TRBV24-1	NA	TGTGCCACCAGTAAGACGGTCAATGAGCAGTTCTTC	CATSKTVNEQFF